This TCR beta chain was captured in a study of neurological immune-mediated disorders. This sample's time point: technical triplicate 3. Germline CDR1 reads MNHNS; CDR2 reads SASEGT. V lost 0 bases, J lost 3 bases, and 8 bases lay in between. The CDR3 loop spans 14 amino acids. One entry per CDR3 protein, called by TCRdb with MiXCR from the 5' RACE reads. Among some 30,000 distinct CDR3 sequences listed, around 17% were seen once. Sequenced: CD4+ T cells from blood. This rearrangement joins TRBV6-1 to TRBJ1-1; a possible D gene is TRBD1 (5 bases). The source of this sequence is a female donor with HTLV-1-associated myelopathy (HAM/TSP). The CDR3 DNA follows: TGTGCCAGCAGTGAAGCGCTACAGGACACTGAAGCTTTCTTT. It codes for CASSEALQDTEAFF.